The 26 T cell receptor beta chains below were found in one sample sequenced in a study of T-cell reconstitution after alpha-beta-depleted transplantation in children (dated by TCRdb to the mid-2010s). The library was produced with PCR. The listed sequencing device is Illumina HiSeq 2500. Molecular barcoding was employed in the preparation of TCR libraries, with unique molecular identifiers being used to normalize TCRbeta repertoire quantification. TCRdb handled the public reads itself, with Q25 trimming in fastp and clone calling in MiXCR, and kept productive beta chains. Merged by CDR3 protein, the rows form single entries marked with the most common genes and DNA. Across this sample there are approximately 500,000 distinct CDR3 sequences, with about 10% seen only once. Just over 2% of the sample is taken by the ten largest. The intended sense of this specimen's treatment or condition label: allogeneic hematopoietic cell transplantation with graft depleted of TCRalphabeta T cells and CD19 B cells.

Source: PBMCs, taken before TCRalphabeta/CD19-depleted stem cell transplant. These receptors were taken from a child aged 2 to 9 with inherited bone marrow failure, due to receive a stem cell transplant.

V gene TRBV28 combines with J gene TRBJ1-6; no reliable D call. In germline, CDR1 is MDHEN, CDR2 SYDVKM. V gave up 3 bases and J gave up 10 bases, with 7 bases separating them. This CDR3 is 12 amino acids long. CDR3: CASSLTKSPLHF. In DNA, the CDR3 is TGTGCCAGCAGTTTGACCAAATCACCCCTCCACTTT.

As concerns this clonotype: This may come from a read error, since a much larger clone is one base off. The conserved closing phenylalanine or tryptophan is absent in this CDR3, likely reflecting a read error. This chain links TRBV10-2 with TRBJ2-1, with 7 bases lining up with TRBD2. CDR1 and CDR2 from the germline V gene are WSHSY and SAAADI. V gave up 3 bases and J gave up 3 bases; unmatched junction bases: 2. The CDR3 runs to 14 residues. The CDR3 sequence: CASSEAGFYNEQFY. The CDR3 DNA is TGCGCCAGCAGTGAAGCGGGATTCTACAATGAGCAGTTCTAC.

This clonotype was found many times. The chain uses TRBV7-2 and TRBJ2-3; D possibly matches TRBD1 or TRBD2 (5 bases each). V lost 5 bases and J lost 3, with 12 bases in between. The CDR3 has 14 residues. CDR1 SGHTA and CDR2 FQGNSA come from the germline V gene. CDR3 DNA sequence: TGTGCCAGCAGCCGCGACGGGGCAACAGATACGCAGTATTTT. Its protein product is CASSRDGATDTQYF.

The CDR3 reads CASRHRTGSSYEQYF. CDR3 nucleotide sequence: TGTGCCAGCAGGCACCGGACAGGCAGCTCCTACGAGCAGTACTTC. V and J are TRBV28 and TRBJ2-7; TRBD1 matches 7 bases. V shed 6 bases and J 0 bases; nucleotides not matched to a gene: 8. Germline V gene sequence: CDR1 MDHEN, CDR2 SYDVKM. The CDR3 sequence is 15 residues long.

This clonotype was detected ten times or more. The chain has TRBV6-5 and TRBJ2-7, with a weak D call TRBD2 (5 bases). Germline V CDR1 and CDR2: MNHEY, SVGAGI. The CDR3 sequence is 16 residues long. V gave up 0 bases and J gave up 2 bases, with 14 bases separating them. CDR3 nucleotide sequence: TGTGCCAGCAGTTACTCGACCGGGGTACCCCCCTACGAGCAGTACTTC. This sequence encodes CASSYSTGVPPYEQYF.

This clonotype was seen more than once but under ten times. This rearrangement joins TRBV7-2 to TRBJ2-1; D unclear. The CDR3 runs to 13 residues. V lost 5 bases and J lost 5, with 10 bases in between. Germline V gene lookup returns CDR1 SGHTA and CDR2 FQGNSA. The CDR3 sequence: CASSPKVDNEQFF. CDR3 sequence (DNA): TGTGCCAGCAGCCCTAAGGTGGACAATGAGCAGTTCTTC.

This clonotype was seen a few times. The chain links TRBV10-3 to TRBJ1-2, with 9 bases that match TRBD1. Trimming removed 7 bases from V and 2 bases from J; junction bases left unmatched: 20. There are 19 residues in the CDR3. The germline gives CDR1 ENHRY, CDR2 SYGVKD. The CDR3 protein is CAITPRGPGQGGQNYGYTF. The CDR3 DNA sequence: TGTGCCATCACCCCCAGGGGCCCGGGACAGGGAGGACAAAACTATGGCTACACCTTC.

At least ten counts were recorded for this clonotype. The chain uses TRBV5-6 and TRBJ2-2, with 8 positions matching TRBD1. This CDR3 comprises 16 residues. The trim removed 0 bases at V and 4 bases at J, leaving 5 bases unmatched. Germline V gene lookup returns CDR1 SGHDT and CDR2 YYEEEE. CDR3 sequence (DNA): TGTGCCAGCAGCTTGGCCCGGACAGGGCCCACCGGGGAGCTGTTTTTT. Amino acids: CASSLARTGPTGELFF.

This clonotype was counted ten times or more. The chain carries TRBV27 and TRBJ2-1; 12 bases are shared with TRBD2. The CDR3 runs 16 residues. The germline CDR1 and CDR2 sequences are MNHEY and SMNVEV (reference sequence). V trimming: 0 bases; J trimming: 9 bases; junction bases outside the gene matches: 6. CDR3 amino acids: CASSLSPSGRAGEQFF. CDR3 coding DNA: TGTGCCAGCAGTTTATCGCCTAGCGGGAGGGCCGGTGAGCAGTTCTTC.

This CDR3 is CATSDPSGSSYEQYF. The CDR3, as DNA: TGTGCCACCAGTGACCCTAGCGGGAGCTCCTACGAGCAGTACTTC. This chain connects TRBV24-1 to TRBJ2-7; 10 positions match TRBD2. The trim removed 4 bases at V and 0 bases at J, leaving 2 bases unmatched. The germline V gene has CDR1 KGHDR and CDR2 SFDVKD. This CDR3 region has 15 residues.

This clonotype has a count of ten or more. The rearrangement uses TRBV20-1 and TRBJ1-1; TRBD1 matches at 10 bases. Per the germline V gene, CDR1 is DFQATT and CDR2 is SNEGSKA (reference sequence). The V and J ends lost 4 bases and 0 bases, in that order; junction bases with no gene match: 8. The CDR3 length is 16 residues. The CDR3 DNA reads TGCAGTGCTACTCCGGGACAGGGGACCATGAACACTGAAGCTTTCTTT. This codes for CSATPGQGTMNTEAFF.

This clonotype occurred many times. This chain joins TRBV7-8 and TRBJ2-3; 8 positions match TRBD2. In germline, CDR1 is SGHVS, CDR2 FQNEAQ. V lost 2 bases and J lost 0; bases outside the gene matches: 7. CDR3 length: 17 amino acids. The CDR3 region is CASSLLGVAGSTDTQYF. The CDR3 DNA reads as TGTGCCAGCAGCTTATTGGGTGTAGCGGGGAGCACAGATACGCAGTATTTT.

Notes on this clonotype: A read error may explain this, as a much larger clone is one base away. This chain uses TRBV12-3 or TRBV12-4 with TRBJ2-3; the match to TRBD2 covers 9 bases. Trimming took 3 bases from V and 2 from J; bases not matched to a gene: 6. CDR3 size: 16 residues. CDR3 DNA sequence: TGTGCCAGCAGTTTTCTCATAGCGGGAGCCACAGATACGCAGTATTTT. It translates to CASSFLIAGATDTQYF.

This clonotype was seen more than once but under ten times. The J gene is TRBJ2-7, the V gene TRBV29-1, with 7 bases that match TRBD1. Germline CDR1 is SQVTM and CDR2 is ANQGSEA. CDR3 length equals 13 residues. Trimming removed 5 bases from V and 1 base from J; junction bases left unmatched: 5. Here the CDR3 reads CSVRTGDSYEQYF. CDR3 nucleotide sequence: TGCAGCGTTAGGACAGGAGATTCCTACGAGCAGTACTTC.

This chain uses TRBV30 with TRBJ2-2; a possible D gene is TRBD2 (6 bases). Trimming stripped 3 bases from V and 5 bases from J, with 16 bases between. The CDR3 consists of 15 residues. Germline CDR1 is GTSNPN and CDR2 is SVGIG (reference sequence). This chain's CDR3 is CAWRMALRGTGELFF. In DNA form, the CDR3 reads TGTGCCTGGAGGATGGCGTTACGGGGGACCGGGGAGCTGTTTTTT.

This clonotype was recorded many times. As DNA, the CDR3 is TGCAGCGTTGGGGGGACAGGCCTAAGTGGTACGCAGTATTTT. It specifies CSVGGTGLSGTQYF. This chain uses TRBV29-1 with TRBJ2-3, with 8 bases fitting TRBD1. Germline CDR1 is SQVTM and CDR2 is ANQGSEA. The CDR3 runs to 14 residues. V gave up 4 bases and J gave up 8 bases; unmatched junction bases: 11.

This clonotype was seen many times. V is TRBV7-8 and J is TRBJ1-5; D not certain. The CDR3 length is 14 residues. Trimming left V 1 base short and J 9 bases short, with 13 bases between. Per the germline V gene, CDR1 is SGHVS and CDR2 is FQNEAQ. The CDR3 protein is CASSLGSPLGPQHF. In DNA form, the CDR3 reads TGTGCCAGCAGCTTAGGGTCTCCCCTCGGGCCCCAGCATTTT.

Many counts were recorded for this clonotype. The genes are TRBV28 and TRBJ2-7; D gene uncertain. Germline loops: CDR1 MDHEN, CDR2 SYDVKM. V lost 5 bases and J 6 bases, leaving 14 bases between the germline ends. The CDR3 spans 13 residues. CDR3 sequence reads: CASSATPTGEQYF. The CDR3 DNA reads TGTGCCAGCAGTGCGACACCAACTGGCGAGCAGTACTTC. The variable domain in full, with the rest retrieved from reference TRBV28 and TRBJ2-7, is DVKVTQSSRYLVKRTGEKVFLECVQDMDHENMFWYRQDPGLGLRLIYFSYDVKMKEKGDIPEGYSVSREKKERFSLILESASTNQTSMYLCASSATPTGEQYFGPGTRLTVT.

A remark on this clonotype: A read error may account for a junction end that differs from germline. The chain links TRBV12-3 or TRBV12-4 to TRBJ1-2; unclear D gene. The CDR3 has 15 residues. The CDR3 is CASSSAGQPDYGDTF. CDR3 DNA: TGTGCCAGCAGTTCCGCCGGGCAGCCCGACTATGGCGACACCTTC.

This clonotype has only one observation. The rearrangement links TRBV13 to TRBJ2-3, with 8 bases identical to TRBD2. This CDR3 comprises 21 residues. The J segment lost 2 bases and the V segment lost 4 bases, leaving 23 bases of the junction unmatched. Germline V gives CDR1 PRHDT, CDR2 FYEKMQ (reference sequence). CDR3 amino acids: CASSSRGTSGRRWIFTDTQYF. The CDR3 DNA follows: TGTGCCAGCAGCTCTCGAGGAACTAGCGGCAGGCGCTGGATATTCACAGATACGCAGTATTTT.

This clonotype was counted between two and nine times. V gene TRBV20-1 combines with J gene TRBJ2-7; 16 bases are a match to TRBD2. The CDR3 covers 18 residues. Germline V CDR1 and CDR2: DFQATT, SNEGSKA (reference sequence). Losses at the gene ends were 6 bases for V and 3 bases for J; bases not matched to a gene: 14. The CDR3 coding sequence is TGCAGTGCCAATACCGGGACTAGCGGGAGGGCGGGGCGCTACGAGCAGTACTTC. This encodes CSANTGTSGRAGRYEQYF.

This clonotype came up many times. The CDR3 DNA reads TGTGCCAGCAGCTTAGTAACGGGAGGGCCCCATACGCAGTATTTT. Its translation is CASSLVTGGPHTQYF. The chain is built from TRBV7-2 and TRBJ2-3, with 8 nucleotides matching TRBD2. V gave up 1 base and J gave up 7 bases; unmatched junction bases: 7. The CDR3 runs 15 residues. Germline V gives CDR1 SGHTA, CDR2 FQGNSA.

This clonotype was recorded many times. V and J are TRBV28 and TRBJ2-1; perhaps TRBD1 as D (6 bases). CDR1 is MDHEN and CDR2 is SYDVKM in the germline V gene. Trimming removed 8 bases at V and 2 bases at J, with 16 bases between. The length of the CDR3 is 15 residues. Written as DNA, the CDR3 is TGTGCCAGCGTCTTCACCGGGGACACCTACAATGAGCAGTTCTTC. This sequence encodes CASVFTGDTYNEQFF.

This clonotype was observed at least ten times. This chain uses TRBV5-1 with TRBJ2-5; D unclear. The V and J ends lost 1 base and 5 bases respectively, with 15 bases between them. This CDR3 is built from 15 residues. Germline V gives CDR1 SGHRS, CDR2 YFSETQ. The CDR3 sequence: CASSLLASNGETQYF. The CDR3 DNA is TGCGCCAGCAGCTTGCTGGCCTCAAATGGGGAGACCCAGTACTTC.

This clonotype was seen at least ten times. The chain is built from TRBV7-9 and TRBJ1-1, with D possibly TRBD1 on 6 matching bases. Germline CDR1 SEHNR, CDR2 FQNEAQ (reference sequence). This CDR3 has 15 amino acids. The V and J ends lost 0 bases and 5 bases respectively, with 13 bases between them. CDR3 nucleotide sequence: TGTGCCAGCAGCTTAGCGGGGGCAGGGTGGACTGAAGCTTTCTTT. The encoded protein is CASSLAGAGWTEAFF.

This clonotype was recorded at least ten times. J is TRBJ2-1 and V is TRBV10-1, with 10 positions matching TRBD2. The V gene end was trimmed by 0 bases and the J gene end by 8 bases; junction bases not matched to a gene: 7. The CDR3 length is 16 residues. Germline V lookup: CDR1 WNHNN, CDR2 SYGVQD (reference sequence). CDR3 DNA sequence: TGCGCCAGCAGTGAGTCGTTTAGCGGGAGGTCGGATGAGCAGTTCTTC. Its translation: CASSESFSGRSDEQFF.